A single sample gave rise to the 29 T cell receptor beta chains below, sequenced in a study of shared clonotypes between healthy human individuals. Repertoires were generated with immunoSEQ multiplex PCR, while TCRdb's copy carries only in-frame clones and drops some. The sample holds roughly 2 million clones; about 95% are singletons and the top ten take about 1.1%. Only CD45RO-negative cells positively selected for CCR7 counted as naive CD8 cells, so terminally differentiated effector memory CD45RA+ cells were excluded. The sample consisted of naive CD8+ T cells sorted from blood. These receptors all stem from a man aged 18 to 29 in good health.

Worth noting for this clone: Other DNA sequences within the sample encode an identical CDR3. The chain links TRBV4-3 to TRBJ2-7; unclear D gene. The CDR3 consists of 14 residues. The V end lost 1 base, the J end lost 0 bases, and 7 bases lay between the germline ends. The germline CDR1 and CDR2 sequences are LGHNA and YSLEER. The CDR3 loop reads CASSQVGSSYEQYF. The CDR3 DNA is TGCGCCAGCAGCCAAGTGGGGTCCTCCTACGAGCAGTACTTC.

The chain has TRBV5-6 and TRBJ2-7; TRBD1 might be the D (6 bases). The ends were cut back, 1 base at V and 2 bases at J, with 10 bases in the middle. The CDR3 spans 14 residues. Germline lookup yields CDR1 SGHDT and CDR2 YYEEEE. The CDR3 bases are TGTGCCAGCAGCTTGATGACAGGAACCTACGAGCAGTACTTC. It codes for CASSLMTGTYEQYF.

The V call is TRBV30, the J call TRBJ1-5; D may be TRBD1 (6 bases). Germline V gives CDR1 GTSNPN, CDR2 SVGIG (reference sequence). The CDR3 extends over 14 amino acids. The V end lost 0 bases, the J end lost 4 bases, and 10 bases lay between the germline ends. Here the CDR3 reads CAWSVRDINQPQHF. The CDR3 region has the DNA TGTGCCTGGAGTGTACGGGACATAAATCAGCCCCAGCATTTT.

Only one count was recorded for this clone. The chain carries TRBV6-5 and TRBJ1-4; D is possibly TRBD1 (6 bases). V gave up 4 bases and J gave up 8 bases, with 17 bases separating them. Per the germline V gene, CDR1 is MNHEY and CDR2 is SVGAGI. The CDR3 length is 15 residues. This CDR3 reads CASSSTGRPSEKLFF. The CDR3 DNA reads TGTGCCAGCAGTTCCACAGGGAGACCGAGCGAAAAACTGTTTTTT.

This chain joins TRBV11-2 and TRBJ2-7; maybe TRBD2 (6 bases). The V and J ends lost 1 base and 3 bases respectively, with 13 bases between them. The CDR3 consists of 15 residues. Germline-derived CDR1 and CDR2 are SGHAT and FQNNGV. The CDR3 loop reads CASSLGASEGYEQYF. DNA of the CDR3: TGTGCCAGCAGCTTAGGGGCTAGCGAGGGCTACGAGCAGTACTTC.

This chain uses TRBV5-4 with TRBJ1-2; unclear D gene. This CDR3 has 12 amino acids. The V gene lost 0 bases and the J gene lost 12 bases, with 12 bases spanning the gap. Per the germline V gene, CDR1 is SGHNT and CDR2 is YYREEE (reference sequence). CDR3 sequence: CASSLVGRAHTF. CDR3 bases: TGTGCCAGCAGCTTGGTGGGTAGGGCACACACCTTC.

CDR3 residues: CASSSPNLAEEGADTQYF. The CDR3 region has the DNA TGTGCCAGCAGTTCCCCTAATCTAGCGGAAGAGGGCGCAGATACGCAGTATTTT. The chain employs TRBV28 and TRBJ2-3, with TRBD2 matching over 7 bases. Per the germline V gene, CDR1 is MDHEN and CDR2 is SYDVKM. The V and J ends lost 4 bases and 4 bases, in that order; junction bases with no gene match: 17. The CDR3 runs 18 residues. Variable domain in full (rest from reference TRBV28 and TRBJ2-3): DVKVTQSSRYLVKRTGEKVFLECVQDMDHENMFWYRQDPGLGLRLIYFSYDVKMKEKGDIPEGYSVSREKKERFSLILESASTNQTSMYLCASSSPNLAEEGADTQYFGPGTRLTVL.

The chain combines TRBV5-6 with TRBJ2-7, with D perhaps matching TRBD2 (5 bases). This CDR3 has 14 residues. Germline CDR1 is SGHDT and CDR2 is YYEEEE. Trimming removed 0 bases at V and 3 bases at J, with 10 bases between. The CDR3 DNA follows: TGTGCCAGCAGCTTGGAGCGGTACGGCTACGAGCAGTACTTC. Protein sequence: CASSLERYGYEQYF.

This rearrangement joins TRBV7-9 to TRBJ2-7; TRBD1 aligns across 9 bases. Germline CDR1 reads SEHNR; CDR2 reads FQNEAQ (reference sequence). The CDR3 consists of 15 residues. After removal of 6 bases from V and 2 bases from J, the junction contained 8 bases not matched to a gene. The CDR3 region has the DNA TGTGCCAGCAGTTCGGACCGGGACAGGGCCTACGAGCAGTACTTC. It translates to CASSSDRDRAYEQYF.

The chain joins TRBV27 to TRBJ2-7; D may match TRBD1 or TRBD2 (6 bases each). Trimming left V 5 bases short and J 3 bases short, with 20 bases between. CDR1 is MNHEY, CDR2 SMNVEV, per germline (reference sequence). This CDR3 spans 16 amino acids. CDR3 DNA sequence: TGTGCCAGCAGTCCTCCCGGGACACTAGCAAACTACGAGCAGTACTTC. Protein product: CASSPPGTLANYEQYF.

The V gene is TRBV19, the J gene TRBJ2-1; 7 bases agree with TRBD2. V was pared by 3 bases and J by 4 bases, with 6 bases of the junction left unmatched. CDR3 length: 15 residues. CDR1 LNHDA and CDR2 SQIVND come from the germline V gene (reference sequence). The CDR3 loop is CASSMTSGVYNEQFF. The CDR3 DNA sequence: TGTGCCAGTAGTATGACCAGCGGGGTTTACAATGAGCAGTTCTTC.

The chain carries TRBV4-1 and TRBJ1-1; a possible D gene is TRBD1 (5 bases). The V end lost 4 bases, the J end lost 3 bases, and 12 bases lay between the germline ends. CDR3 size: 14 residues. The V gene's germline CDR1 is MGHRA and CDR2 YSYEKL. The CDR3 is CASSPPWGDTEAFF. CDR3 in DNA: TGCGCCAGCAGCCCTCCCTGGGGGGACACTGAAGCTTTCTTT.

Written as DNA, the CDR3 is TGTGCCAGCAGTGACAGGGTTGGACAGCCCCAGCATTTT. Amino acid sequence: CASSDRVGQPQHF. The chain joins TRBV2 to TRBJ1-5; D is perhaps TRBD1 (5 bases). Germline V gives CDR1 SNHLY, CDR2 FYNNEI. V lost 3 bases to trimming and J lost 7 bases, with 10 bases between them. This CDR3 spans 13 amino acids.

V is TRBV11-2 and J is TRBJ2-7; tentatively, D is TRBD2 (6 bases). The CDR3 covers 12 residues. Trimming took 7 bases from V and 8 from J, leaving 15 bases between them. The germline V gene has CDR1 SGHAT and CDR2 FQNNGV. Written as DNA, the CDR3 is TGTGCCAGCACCTCGACGGAGGGACAGCAGTACTTC. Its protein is CASTSTEGQQYF.

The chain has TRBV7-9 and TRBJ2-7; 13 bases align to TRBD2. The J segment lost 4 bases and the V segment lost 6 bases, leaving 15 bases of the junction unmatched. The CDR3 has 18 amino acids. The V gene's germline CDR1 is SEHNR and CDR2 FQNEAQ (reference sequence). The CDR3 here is CASRPPGLAGPGEYEQYF. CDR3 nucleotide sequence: TGTGCCAGCAGACCGCCGGGACTAGCGGGGCCCGGGGAGTACGAGCAGTACTTC.

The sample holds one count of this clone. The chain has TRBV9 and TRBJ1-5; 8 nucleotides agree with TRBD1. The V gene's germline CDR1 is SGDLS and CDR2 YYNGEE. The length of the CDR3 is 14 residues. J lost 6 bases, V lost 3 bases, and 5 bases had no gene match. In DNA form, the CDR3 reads TGTGCCAGCAGCGACGGACAGGGCAGTCAGCCCCAGCATTTT. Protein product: CASSDGQGSQPQHF.

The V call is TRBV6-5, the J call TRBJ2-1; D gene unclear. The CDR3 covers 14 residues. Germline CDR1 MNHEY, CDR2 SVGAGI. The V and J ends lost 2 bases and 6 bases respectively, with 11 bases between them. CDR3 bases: TGTGCCAGCAGTTACAGGGAAGGTCGCAATGAGCAGTTCTTC. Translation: CASSYREGRNEQFF.

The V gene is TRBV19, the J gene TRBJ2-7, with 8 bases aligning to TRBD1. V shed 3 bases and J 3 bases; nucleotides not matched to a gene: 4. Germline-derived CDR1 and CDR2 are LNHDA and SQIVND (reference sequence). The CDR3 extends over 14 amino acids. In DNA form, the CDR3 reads TGTGCCAGTAGTATTTCAGGGGGCTACTACGAGCAGTACTTC. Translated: CASSISGGYYEQYF.

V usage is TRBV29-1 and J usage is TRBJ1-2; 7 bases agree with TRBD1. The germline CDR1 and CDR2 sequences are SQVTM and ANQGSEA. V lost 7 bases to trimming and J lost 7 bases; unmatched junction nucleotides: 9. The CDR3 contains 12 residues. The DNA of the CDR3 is TGCAGCGACTCCGGGACAGCGGGTGGCTACACCTTC. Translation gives CSDSGTAGGYTF. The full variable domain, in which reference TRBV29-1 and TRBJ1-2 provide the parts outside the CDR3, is SAVISQKPSRDICQRGTSLTIQCQVDSQVTMMFWYRQQPGQSLTLIATANQGSEATYESGFVIDKFPISRPNLTFSTLTVSNMSPEDSSIYLCSDSGTAGGYTFGSGTRLTVV.

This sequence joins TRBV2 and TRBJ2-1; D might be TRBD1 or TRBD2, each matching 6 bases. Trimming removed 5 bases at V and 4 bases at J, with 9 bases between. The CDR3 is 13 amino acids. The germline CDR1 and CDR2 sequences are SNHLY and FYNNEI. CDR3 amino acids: CASSQGGYNEQFF. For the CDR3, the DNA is TGTGCCAGCAGTCAAGGGGGGTACAATGAGCAGTTCTTC.

CDR3 protein: CASSEEVQGEQPYEQYF. CDR3 sequence (DNA): TGTGCCAGCAGTGAAGAGGTACAGGGGGAACAACCCTACGAGCAGTACTTC. V usage is TRBV6-1 and J usage is TRBJ2-7; 8 bases fit TRBD1. Germline CDR1 is MNHNS and CDR2 is SASEGT. The CDR3 spans 17 residues. Trimming removed 1 base from V and 2 bases from J; junction bases left unmatched: 10.

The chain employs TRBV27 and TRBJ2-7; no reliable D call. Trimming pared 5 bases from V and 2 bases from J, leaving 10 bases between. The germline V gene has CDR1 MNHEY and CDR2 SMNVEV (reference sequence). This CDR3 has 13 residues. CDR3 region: CASSPYGPYEQYF. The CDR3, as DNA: TGTGCCAGCAGTCCCTATGGCCCCTACGAGCAGTACTTC.

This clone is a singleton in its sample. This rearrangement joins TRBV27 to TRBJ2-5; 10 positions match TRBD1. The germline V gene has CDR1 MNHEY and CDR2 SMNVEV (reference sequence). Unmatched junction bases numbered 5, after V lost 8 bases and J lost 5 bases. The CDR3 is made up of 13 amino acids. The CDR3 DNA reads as TGTGCCAGCCGACAGGGGGCAGAGGAGACCCAGTACTTC. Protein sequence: CASRQGAEETQYF.

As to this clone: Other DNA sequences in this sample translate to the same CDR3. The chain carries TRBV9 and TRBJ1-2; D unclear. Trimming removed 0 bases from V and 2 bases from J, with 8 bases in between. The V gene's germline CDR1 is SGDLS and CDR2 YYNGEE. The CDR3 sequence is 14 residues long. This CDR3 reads CASSVEGGNYGYTF. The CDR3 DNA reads TGTGCCAGCAGCGTAGAGGGAGGGAACTATGGCTACACCTTC.

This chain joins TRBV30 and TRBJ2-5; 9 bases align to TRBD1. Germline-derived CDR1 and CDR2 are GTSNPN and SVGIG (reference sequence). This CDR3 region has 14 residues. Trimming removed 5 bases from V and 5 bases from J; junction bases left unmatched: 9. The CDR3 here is CAWSRDRVGETQYF. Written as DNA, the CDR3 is TGTGCCTGGTCCCGGGACAGGGTGGGGGAGACCCAGTACTTC.

The CDR3: CSVEDRGSYEQYF. The CDR3 DNA reads as TGCAGCGTTGAAGACAGGGGGTCCTACGAGCAGTACTTC. The chain carries TRBV29-1 and TRBJ2-5; TRBD1 agrees at 7 bases. Judging by the DNA end, TRBJ2-7 fits better; the J call may be wrong. CDR3 size: 13 residues. Germline V gene data show CDR1 as SQVTM and CDR2 as ANQGSEA.

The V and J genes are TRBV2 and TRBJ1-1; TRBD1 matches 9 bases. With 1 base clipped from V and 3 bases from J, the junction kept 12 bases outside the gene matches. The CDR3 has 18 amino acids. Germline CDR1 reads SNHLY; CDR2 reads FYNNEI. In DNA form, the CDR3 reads TGTGCCAGCAGTGAAGTTGAAACAGGGGGCTATATTGACACTGAAGCTTTCTTT. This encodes CASSEVETGGYIDTEAFF.

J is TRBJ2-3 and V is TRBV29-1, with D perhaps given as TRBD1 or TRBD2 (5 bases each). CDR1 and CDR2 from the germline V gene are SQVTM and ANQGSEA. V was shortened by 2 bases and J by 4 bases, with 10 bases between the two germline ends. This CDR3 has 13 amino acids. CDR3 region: CSVETGQADTQYF. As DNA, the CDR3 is TGCAGCGTTGAAACGGGGCAGGCAGATACGCAGTATTTT.

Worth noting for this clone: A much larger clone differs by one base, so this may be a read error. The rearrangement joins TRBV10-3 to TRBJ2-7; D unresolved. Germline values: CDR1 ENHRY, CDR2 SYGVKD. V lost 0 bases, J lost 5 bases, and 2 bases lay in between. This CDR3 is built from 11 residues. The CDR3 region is CAISESHEQYF. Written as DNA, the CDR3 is TGTGCCATCAGTGAGTCCCACGAGCAGTACTTC.